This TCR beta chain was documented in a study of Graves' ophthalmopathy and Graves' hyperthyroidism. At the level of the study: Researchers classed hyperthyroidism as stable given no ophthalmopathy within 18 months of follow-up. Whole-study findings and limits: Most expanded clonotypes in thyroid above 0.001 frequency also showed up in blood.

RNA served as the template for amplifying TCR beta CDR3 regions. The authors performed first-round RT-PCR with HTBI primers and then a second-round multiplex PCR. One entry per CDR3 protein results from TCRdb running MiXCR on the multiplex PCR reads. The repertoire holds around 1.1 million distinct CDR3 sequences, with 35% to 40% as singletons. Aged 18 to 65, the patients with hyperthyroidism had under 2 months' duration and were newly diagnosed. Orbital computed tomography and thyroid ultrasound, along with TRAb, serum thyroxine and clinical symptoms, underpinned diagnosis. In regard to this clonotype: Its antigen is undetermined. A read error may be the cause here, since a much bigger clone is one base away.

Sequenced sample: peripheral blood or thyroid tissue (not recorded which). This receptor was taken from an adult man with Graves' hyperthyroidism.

CDR3 DNA: TGTGCCAGCAGTTCTGGGGCAGGTGTTAGCAATCAGCCCCAGCATTTT. Translated: CASSSGAGVSNQPQHF. The rearrangement uses TRBV12-3 or TRBV12-4 and TRBJ1-5, with D maybe TRBD1 (5 bases). The CDR3 runs 16 residues. Trimming removed 4 bases at V and 0 bases at J, with 13 bases between.